Listed below are T cell receptor beta chains from one sample, sequenced in a study of CD8+ T cells in alopecia areata. The repertoire was sequenced with immunoSEQ multiplex PCR; TCRdb's copy has only in-frame clones and lacks some. The profile shows 150,000 or so clones, less than 65% of them singletons. The material was CD8+ T cells sorted from blood, obtained at week 0. These receptors all come from a human donor with alopecia areata. Each CDR3 is given with its conserved first and last residue. The order of the fields is CDR3 protein, CDR3 DNA, D gene, V gene, J gene, clone size. The D gene is left open where the match is weak. Size tells how often a clone was seen (once, few, many) or the class of an expanded clone, and some rows leave it out.

CDR3: CSVEEVVQFF
DNA: TGCAGCGTTGAAGAGGTTGTGCAGTTCTTC
D: -
V: TRBV29-1
J: TRBJ2-1
size: -

CDR3: CASSQLPDSREAFF
DNA: TGCGCCAGCAGCCAACTTCCTGATAGCCGTGAAGCTTTCTTT
D: -
V: TRBV4-1
J: TRBJ1-1
size: -

CDR3: CASSQTSNTEAFF
DNA: TGCGCCAGCAGCCAAACTAGCAACACTGAAGCTTTCTTT
D: -
V: TRBV4-3
J: TRBJ1-1
size: -

CDR3: CASSEGQAGEQYF
DNA: TGTGCCAGCAGTGAGGGGCAGGCCGGCGAGCAGTACTTC
D: -
V: TRBV6-4
J: TRBJ2-7
size: few

CDR3: CASSLRQGGYEQYF
DNA: TGTGCCAGCAGTTTGAGACAGGGCGGCTACGAGCAGTACTTC
D: TRBD1
V: TRBV27
J: TRBJ2-7
size: once

CDR3: CASSQGGGYNEQFF
DNA: TGTGCCAGCAGTCAAGGGGGAGGGTACAATGAGCAGTTCTTC
D: -
V: TRBV6-5
J: TRBJ2-1
size: few

CDR3: CASIGDASEQYF
DNA: TGCGCCAGCATAGGGGACGCCAGCGAGCAGTACTTC
D: -
V: TRBV10-2
J: TRBJ2-7
size: -

CDR3: CAWSTNNEQFF
DNA: TGTGCCTGGAGCACTAACAATGAGCAGTTCTTC
D: -
V: TRBV30
J: TRBJ2-1
size: -

CDR3: CASRLEGPDTEAFF
DNA: TGTGCCAGCAGACTCGAGGGTCCGGACACTGAAGCTTTCTTT
D: -
V: TRBV7-9
J: TRBJ1-1
size: -

CDR3: CASRNGQYSGELFF
DNA: TGTGCCAGCAGAAATGGACAGTACAGCGGGGAGCTGTTTTTT
D: -
V: TRBV7-9
J: TRBJ2-2
size: -

CDR3: CASSLDEAGSYEQYF
DNA: TGTGCCAGCAGTTTGGATGAAGCGGGGTCCTACGAGCAGTACTTC
D: TRBD2
V: TRBV28
J: TRBJ2-7
size: -

CDR3: CASTLRPTGVQETQYF
DNA: TGTGCCAGCACTCTACGGCCGACAGGGGTCCAAGAGACCCAGTACTTC
D: TRBD1
V: TRBV2
J: TRBJ2-5
size: once

CDR3: CASSRASTNEKLFF
DNA: TGTGCCAGCAGTCGAGCCTCAACTAATGAAAAACTGTTTTTT
D: -
V: TRBV2
J: TRBJ1-4
size: -

CDR3: CASSQEAREGGYTF
DNA: TGCGCCAGCAGCCAAGAGGCCAGGGAGGGTGGCTACACCTTC
D: -
V: TRBV4-3
J: TRBJ1-2
size: -

CDR3: CASTPRAGANYGYTF
DNA: TGTGCCAGCACCCCACGGGCAGGGGCAAACTATGGCTACACCTTC
D: -
V: TRBV5-6
J: TRBJ1-2
size: -

CDR3: CASSLSGGPYNEQFF
DNA: TGCGCCAGCAGCTTAAGCGGGGGGCCGTACAATGAGCAGTTCTTC
D: TRBD2
V: TRBV5-1
J: TRBJ2-1
size: -

CDR3: CASSAGIRNSPLHF
DNA: TGTGCCAGCAGCGCGGGGATTCGAAATTCACCCCTCCACTTT
D: -
V: TRBV11-2
J: TRBJ1-6
size: once